A selection of T cell receptor beta chains follows, all from one sample in a study of cytomegalovirus exposure and HLA in healthy donors. Profiling relied on immunoSEQ multiplex PCR, and the TCRdb table lists in-frame clones only, not all of them. This table holds about 140,000 clones, roughly 79% found once. The sample was PBMCs. These receptors all come from a middle-aged woman in good health and CMV-seronegative. CDR3s include the opening cysteine and the closing phenylalanine or tryptophan. D genes are given only for firm matches. A row's size may be missing; if present it is once, few, many or a size class.

CDR3aa: CASSHREPIMDEQFF
CDR3nt: TGTGCCAGCAGTCACCGGGAACCGATTATGGATGAGCAGTTCTTC
abundance: -
j_gene: TRBJ2-1
v_gene: TRBV7-9
d_gene: -

CDR3aa: CAAWGGGNGYTF
CDR3nt: TGTGCCGCCTGGGGGGGTGGAAATGGCTACACCTTC
abundance: -
j_gene: TRBJ1-2
v_gene: TRBV19
d_gene: -

CDR3aa: CASSQELPGGTEAFF
CDR3nt: TGCGCCAGCAGCCAAGAACTCCCCGGGGGGACTGAAGCTTTCTTT
abundance: -
j_gene: TRBJ1-1
v_gene: TRBV4-3
d_gene: -

CDR3aa: CASSQDKGARVELFF
CDR3nt: TGCGCCAGCAGCCAAGATAAAGGGGCACGAGTCGAGCTGTTTTTT
abundance: -
j_gene: TRBJ2-2
v_gene: TRBV4-3
d_gene: -

CDR3aa: CASSQGSGQQYF
CDR3nt: TGCGCCAGCAGCCAAGGCTCAGGGCAGCAGTACTTC
abundance: -
j_gene: TRBJ2-7
v_gene: TRBV4-3
d_gene: -

CDR3aa: CASRTGVNNQPQHF
CDR3nt: TGTGCCAGTAGGACAGGGGTGAACAATCAGCCCCAGCATTTT
abundance: -
j_gene: TRBJ1-5
v_gene: TRBV19
d_gene: TRBD1

CDR3aa: CASSLAYRGTEAFF
CDR3nt: TGTGCCAGCAGCTTAGCATATAGGGGGACAGAGGCTTTCTTT
abundance: -
j_gene: TRBJ1-1
v_gene: TRBV7-8
d_gene: TRBD1

CDR3aa: CASSRGQDGNYGYTF
CDR3nt: TGCGCCAGCAGCCGGGGACAGGATGGTAACTATGGCTACACCTTC
abundance: -
j_gene: TRBJ1-2
v_gene: TRBV4-3
d_gene: TRBD1

CDR3aa: CATSRVAAGRNEQFF
CDR3nt: TGTGCCACCAGCAGAGTAGCAGCGGGGCGTAATGAGCAGTTCTTC
abundance: few
j_gene: TRBJ2-1
v_gene: TRBV15
d_gene: TRBD2

CDR3aa: CASSPGTGGYQPQHF
CDR3nt: TGTGCCAGCAGCCCCGGGACAGGGGGCTACCAGCCCCAGCATTTT
abundance: -
j_gene: TRBJ1-5
v_gene: TRBV7-9
d_gene: TRBD1

CDR3aa: CASSQSGTRGAQYF
CDR3nt: TGTGCCAGCAGCCAATCCGGGACTAGGGGGGCCCAGTACTTC
abundance: once
j_gene: TRBJ2-5
v_gene: TRBV9
d_gene: TRBD2

CDR3aa: CASSLQGGNTEAFF
CDR3nt: TGTGCCAGCAGCTTACAGGGAGGGAACACTGAAGCTTTCTTT
abundance: -
j_gene: TRBJ1-1
v_gene: TRBV7-2
d_gene: -

CDR3aa: CASSQVQYTGELFF
CDR3nt: TGTGCCAGCAGCCAGGTCCAGTACACCGGGGAGCTGTTTTTT
abundance: few
j_gene: TRBJ2-2
v_gene: TRBV7-9
d_gene: -

CDR3aa: CASSLQGTGNTEAFF
CDR3nt: TGTGCCAGCAGTCTACAGGGGACGGGGAACACTGAAGCTTTCTTT
abundance: -
j_gene: TRBJ1-1
v_gene: TRBV2
d_gene: TRBD1

CDR3aa: CASSKQGVSYNEQFF
CDR3nt: TGTGCCAGCAGCAAACAGGGAGTCTCCTACAATGAGCAGTTCTTC
abundance: -
j_gene: TRBJ2-1
v_gene: TRBV9
d_gene: -

CDR3aa: CASSPMTGKETQYF
CDR3nt: TGTGCCAGCTCACCAATGACAGGCAAAGAGACCCAGTACTTC
abundance: -
j_gene: TRBJ2-5
v_gene: TRBV18
d_gene: -

CDR3aa: CAISESSTGGYTF
CDR3nt: TGTGCCATCAGTGAGTCGTCGACAGGTGGCTACACCTTC
abundance: -
j_gene: TRBJ1-2
v_gene: TRBV10-3
d_gene: -

CDR3aa: CASSLTRSNTEAFF
CDR3nt: TGTGCCAGCAGCCTCACACGTTCGAACACTGAAGCTTTCTTT
abundance: -
j_gene: TRBJ1-1
v_gene: TRBV7-2
d_gene: -

CDR3aa: CASSFGFEAGHTYEQYF
CDR3nt: TGCGCCAGCAGCTTTGGATTTGAAGCTGGGCATACCTACGAGCAGTACTTC
abundance: -
j_gene: TRBJ2-7
v_gene: TRBV5-1
d_gene: -

CDR3aa: CASSSEGVKGYTF
CDR3nt: TGTGCCAGCAGCTCTGAGGGTGTAAAGGGCTACACCTTC
abundance: -
j_gene: TRBJ1-2
v_gene: TRBV7-2
d_gene: -

CDR3aa: CASRPQGAGGFSPLHF
CDR3nt: TGTGCCAGCAGGCCACAGGGGGCAGGGGGCTTTTCACCCCTCCACTTT
abundance: -
j_gene: TRBJ1-6
v_gene: TRBV27
d_gene: TRBD1

CDR3aa: CASTSAGIEYEQYF
CDR3nt: TGTGCCAGCACCTCGGCAGGGATCGAGTACGAGCAGTACTTC
abundance: few
j_gene: TRBJ2-7
v_gene: TRBV28
d_gene: -

CDR3aa: CAISERGGAGDTQYF
CDR3nt: TGTGCCATCAGTGAGCGCGGGGGGGCGGGAGATACGCAGTATTTT
abundance: once
j_gene: TRBJ2-3
v_gene: TRBV10-3
d_gene: TRBD2

CDR3aa: CSVETGEGTYEQYF
CDR3nt: TGCAGCGTTGAGACAGGGGAGGGGACCTACGAGCAGTACTTC
abundance: -
j_gene: TRBJ2-7
v_gene: TRBV29-1
d_gene: -

CDR3aa: CASSLEAGSQWEQYF
CDR3nt: TGTGCCAGCAGCTTAGAGGCAGGTTCGCAATGGGAGCAGTACTTC
abundance: -
j_gene: TRBJ2-7
v_gene: TRBV7-2
d_gene: -

CDR3aa: CASRQSNQPQHF
CDR3nt: TGTGCCAGTAGACAGAGCAATCAGCCCCAGCATTTT
abundance: few
j_gene: TRBJ1-5
v_gene: TRBV28
d_gene: -

CDR3aa: CAISDGRTGGNEKLFF
CDR3nt: TGTGCCATCAGTGACGGGCGGACAGGGGGAAATGAAAAACTGTTTTTT
abundance: -
j_gene: TRBJ1-4
v_gene: TRBV10-3
d_gene: TRBD1

CDR3aa: CASSYSGQYPYGYTF
CDR3nt: TGTGCCAGCAGTTACTCCGGACAGTATCCCTATGGCTACACCTTC
abundance: -
j_gene: TRBJ1-2
v_gene: TRBV6-6
d_gene: -

CDR3aa: CASSLGGVNSPLHF
CDR3nt: TGTGCCAGCAGCTTGGGAGGGGTCAATTCACCCCTCCACTTT
abundance: -
j_gene: TRBJ1-6
v_gene: TRBV7-9
d_gene: -

CDR3aa: CASRDDRRNTEAFF
CDR3nt: TGCGCCAGCAGGGACGACAGGAGGAACACTGAAGCTTTCTTT
abundance: -
j_gene: TRBJ1-1
v_gene: TRBV4-3
d_gene: -

CDR3aa: CASGWTSGLRSTDTQYF
CDR3nt: TGCGCCAGCGGTTGGACTAGCGGGTTACGTAGCACAGATACGCAGTATTTT
abundance: once
j_gene: TRBJ2-3
v_gene: TRBV23-1
d_gene: TRBD2

CDR3aa: CASSIITRGNQPQHF
CDR3nt: TGTGCCAGTAGTATAATAACCAGGGGCAATCAGCCCCAGCATTTT
abundance: -
j_gene: TRBJ1-5
v_gene: TRBV19
d_gene: -

CDR3aa: CASSLGTSQRMNTEAFF
CDR3nt: TGTGCCAGCAGCTTAGGGACTTCACAGAGAATGAACACTGAAGCTTTCTTT
abundance: -
j_gene: TRBJ1-1
v_gene: TRBV7-8
d_gene: -

CDR3aa: CASSLSSHSQETQYF
CDR3nt: TGCGCCAGCAGCTTGTCTTCGCACTCCCAAGAGACCCAGTACTTC
abundance: -
j_gene: TRBJ2-5
v_gene: TRBV5-1
d_gene: -

CDR3aa: CSVGNSPIYGYTF
CDR3nt: TGCAGCGTTGGCAACAGCCCGATCTATGGCTACACCTTC
abundance: -
j_gene: TRBJ1-2
v_gene: TRBV29-1
d_gene: -

CDR3aa: CSSSLGQGSTLNTEAFF
CDR3nt: TGTTCCAGCAGCTTAGGGCAGGGGTCTACCCTGAACACTGAAGCTTTCTTT
abundance: -
j_gene: TRBJ1-1
v_gene: TRBV7-9
d_gene: -

CDR3aa: CASSQDLQGEVLGEQYF
CDR3nt: TGCGCCAGCAGCCAAGATCTGCAAGGGGAGGTACTCGGTGAGCAGTACTTC
abundance: -
j_gene: TRBJ2-7
v_gene: TRBV4-3
d_gene: -

CDR3aa: CASSPGRLDGIPRAGELFF
CDR3nt: TGCGCCAGCAGTCCCGGGAGGCTAGACGGCATACCGAGGGCCGGGGAGCTGTTTTTT
abundance: -
j_gene: TRBJ2-2
v_gene: TRBV10-1
d_gene: TRBD2

CDR3aa: CASSVPPNTEAFF
CDR3nt: TGTGCCAGCAGTGTCCCCCCTAACACTGAAGCTTTCTTT
abundance: -
j_gene: TRBJ1-1
v_gene: TRBV6-1
d_gene: -

CDR3aa: CASSLEGFARYSRPGDTQYF
CDR3nt: TGTGCCAGCAGCTTAGAGGGGTTCGCGCGGTACTCGAGGCCCGGAGATACGCAGTATTTT
abundance: -
j_gene: TRBJ2-3
v_gene: TRBV7-8
d_gene: -